This T cell receptor beta chain was observed in a study of cytomegalovirus exposure and HLA in healthy donors. Study results and limitations: Rarity held for most TCR sequences, but there were some public TCRs that occurred in many donors. Researchers left out some V segments, among them TRBV6-2 and TRBV6-3, as indistinguishable. Segments of the TCR beta V type were, in most cases, productive about 87% or about 30% of the time in an earlier analysis. It was only CMV serostatus that was available as immune exposure information.

The PCR ran on 60 Vbeta and 13 Jbeta primers. Produced via immunoSEQ multiplex PCR; TCRdb's table is partial and in-frame only. This sample has 65,000 to 90,000 clones; around three quarters occur once, and the top ten carry roughly 3%. Comment on this clone: The antigen remains undetermined.

J lost 4 bases, V lost 4 bases, and 17 bases had no gene match. The germline V gene has CDR1 SGHRS and CDR2 YFSETQ. The CDR3 spans 20 residues. The sequenced sample consisted of PBMCs. This TCR derives from a man aged 35 to 55 in good health and CMV-seronegative. This chain uses TRBV5-1 with TRBJ2-2, with 12 bases fitting TRBD1. CDR3 sequence: CASSGPVPGTGGVSTGELFF. The CDR3 nucleotides read TGCGCCAGCAGCGGACCGGTCCCCGGGACAGGGGGCGTAAGCACCGGGGAGCTGTTTTTT. Full variable domain (remainder filled in from reference TRBV5-1 and TRBJ2-2): KAGVTQTPRYLIKTRGQQVTLSCSPISGHRSVSWYQQTPGQGLQFLFEYFSETQRNKGNFPGRFSGRQFSNSRSEMNVSTLELGDSALYLCASSGPVPGTGGVSTGELFFGEGSRLTVL.